This T cell receptor (beta chain) was identified in a study of Graves' ophthalmopathy and Graves' hyperthyroidism. As the template, RNA transcripts were used to amplify TCR beta CDR3 regions. HTBI primers were employed in first-round RT-PCR, then a second-round multiplex PCR followed. TCRdb processed the multiplex PCR reads anew with MiXCR; each CDR3 protein has one entry. This sample yields over 500,000 distinct CDR3 sequences, of which 22% are seen a single time; around 6.9% belongs to the top ten. The table lists this clonotype with many counts. The sample comprised peripheral blood. The TCR was taken from a woman in her late teens or twenties with stable Graves' hyperthyroidism. Some clones in this sample may be carry-over from other donors' samples.

This CDR3 reads CASSHPPGQGAVNTEAFF. DNA of the CDR3: TGTGCCAGCAGCCACCCCCCGGGACAGGGGGCGGTGAACACTGAAGCTTTCTTT. This sequence joins TRBV11-2 and TRBJ1-1; 12 bases agree with TRBD1. Trimming cost V 5 bases and J 0 bases; bases outside gene matches: 10. Germline loops: CDR1 SGHAT, CDR2 FQNNGV. CDR3 length: 18 amino acids. The full variable domain, its missing parts supplied by reference TRBV11-2 and TRBJ1-1, is EAGVAQSPRYKIIEKRQSVAFWCNPISGHATLYWYQQILGQGPKLLIQFQNNGVVDDSQLPKDRFSAERLKGVDSTLKIQPAKLEDSAVYLCASSHPPGQGAVNTEAFFGQGTRLTVV.